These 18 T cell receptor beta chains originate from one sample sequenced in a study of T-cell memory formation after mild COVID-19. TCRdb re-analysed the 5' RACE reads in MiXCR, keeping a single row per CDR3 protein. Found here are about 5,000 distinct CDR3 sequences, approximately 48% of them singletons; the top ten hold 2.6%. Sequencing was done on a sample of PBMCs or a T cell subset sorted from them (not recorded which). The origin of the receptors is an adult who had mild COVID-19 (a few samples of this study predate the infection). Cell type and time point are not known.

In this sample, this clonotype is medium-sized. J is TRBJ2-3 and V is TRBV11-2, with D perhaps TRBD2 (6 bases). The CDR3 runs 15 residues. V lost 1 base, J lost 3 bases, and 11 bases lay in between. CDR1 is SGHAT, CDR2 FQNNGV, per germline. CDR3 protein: CASSLVTSPTDTQYF. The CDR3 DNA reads TGTGCCAGCAGCTTAGTTACTAGCCCGACAGATACGCAGTATTTT.

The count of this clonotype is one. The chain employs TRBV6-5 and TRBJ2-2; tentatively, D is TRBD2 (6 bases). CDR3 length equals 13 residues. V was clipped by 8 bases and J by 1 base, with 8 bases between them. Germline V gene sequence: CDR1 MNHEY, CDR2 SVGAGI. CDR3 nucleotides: TGTGCCAGCGTGGAGGGGAACACCGGGGAGCTGTTTTTT. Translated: CASVEGNTGELFF.

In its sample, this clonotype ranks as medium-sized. The CDR3, as DNA: TGTGCCAGCAGCCCGGGGATCACCCTTAGCACAGATACGCAGTATTTT. Encoded protein: CASSPGITLSTDTQYF. This chain connects TRBV7-3 to TRBJ2-3; tentative D call: TRBD2 (5 bases). The CDR3 is 16 residues long. Deletions cut 5 bases from V and 0 bases from J, with 15 bases between. The germline V gene has CDR1 SGHTA and CDR2 FQGTGA.

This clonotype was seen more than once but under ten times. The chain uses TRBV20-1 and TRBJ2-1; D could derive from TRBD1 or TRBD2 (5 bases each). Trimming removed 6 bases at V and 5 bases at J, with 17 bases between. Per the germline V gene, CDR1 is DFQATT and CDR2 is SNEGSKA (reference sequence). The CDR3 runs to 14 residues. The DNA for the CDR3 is TGCAGTGCCCTAAATCACAGGCGGGACAATGAGCAGTTCTTC. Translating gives CSALNHRRDNEQFF.

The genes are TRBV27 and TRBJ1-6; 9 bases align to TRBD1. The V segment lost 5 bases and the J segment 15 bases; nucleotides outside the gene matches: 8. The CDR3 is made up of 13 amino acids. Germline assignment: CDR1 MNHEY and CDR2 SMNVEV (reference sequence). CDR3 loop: CASSLETGGHLHF. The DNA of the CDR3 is TGTGCCAGCAGTCTCGAGACAGGGGGACACCTCCACTTT.

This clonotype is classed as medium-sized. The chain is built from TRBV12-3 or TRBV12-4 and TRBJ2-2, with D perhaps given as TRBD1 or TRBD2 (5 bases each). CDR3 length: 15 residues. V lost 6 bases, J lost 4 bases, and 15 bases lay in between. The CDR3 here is CASRPSGTSTGELFF. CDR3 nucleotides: TGTGCCAGCAGACCGTCCGGGACCTCCACCGGGGAGCTGTTTTTT.

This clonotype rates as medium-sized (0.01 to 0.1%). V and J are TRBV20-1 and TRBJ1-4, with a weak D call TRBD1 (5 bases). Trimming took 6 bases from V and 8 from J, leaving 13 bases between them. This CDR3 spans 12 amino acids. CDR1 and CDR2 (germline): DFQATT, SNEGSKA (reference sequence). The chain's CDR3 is CSAPWGGEKLFF. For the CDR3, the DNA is TGCAGTGCCCCGTGGGGCGGGGAAAAACTGTTTTTT.

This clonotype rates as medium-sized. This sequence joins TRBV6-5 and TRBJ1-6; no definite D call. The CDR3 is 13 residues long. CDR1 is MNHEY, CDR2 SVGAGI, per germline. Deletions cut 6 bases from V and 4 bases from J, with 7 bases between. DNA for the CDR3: TGTGCCAGCAGAAAAGGTTATAATTCACCCCTCCACTTT. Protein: CASRKGYNSPLHF.

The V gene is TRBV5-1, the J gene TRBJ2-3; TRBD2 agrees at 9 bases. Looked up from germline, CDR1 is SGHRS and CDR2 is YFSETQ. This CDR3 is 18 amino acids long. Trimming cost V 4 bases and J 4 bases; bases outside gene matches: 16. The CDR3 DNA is TGCGCCAGCAGCCTTGGGTCGCTAGCGGGGCGAGGCGCAGATACGCAGTATTTT. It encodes CASSLGSLAGRGADTQYF.

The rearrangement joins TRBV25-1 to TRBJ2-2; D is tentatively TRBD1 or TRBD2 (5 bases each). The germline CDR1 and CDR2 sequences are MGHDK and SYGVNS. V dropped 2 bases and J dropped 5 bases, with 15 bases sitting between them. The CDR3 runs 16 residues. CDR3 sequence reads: CASSEVGAWGTGELFF. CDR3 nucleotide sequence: TGTGCCAGCAGTGAAGTCGGGGCCTGGGGAACCGGGGAGCTGTTTTTT. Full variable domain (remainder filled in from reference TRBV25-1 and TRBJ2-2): EADIYQTPRYLVIGTGKKITLECSQTMGHDKMYWYQQDPGMELHLIHYSYGVNSTEKGDLSSESTVSRIRTEHFPLTLESARPSHTSQYLCASSEVGAWGTGELFFGEGSRLTVL.

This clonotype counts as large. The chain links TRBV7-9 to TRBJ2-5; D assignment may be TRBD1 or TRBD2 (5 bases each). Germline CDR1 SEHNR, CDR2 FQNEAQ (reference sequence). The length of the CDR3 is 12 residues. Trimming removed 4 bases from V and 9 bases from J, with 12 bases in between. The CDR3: CASSWDVGAQYF. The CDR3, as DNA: TGTGCCAGCAGCTGGGACGTCGGTGCCCAGTACTTC.

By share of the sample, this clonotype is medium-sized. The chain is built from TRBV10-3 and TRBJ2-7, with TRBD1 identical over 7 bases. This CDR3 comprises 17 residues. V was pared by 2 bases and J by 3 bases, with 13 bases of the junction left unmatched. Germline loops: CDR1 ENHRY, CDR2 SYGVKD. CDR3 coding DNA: TGTGCCATCAGTGAGCGGTCCCCACAGGGGCTCGACTACGAGCAGTACTTC. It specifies CAISERSPQGLDYEQYF.

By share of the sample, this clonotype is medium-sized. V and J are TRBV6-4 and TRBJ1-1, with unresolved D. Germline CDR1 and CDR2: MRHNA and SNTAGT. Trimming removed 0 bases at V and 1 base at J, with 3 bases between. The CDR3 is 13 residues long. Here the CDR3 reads CASSDSGNTEAFF. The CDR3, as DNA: TGTGCCAGCAGTGACTCAGGGAACACTGAAGCTTTCTTT.

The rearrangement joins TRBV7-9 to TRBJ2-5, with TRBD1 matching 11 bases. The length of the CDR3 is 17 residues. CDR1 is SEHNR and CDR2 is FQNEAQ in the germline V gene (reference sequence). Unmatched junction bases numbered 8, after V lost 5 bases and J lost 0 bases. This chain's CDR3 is CASSGDRGSPYQETQYF. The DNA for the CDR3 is TGTGCCAGCAGCGGGGACAGGGGGTCCCCCTACCAAGAGACCCAGTACTTC.

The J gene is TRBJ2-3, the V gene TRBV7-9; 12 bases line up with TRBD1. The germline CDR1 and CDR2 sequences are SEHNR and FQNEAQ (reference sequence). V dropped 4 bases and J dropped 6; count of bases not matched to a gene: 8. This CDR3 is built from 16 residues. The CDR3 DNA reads TGTGCCAGCAGCTCGACCGGGACAGGGGGCCTCGATACGCAGTATTTT. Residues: CASSSTGTGGLDTQYF.

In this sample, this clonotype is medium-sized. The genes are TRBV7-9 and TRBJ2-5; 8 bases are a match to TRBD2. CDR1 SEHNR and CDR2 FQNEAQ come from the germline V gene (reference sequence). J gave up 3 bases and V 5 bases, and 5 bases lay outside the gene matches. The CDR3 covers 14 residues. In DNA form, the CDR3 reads TGTGCCAGCAGCCCCACTAGCGGTAAAGAGACCCAGTACTTC. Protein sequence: CASSPTSGKETQYF.

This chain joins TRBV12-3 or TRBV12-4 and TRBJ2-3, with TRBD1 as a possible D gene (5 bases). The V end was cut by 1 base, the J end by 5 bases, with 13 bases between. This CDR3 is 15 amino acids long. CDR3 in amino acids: CASSLGRSQGDTQYF. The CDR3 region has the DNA TGTGCCAGCAGTTTAGGCAGGTCCCAGGGAGATACGCAGTATTTT.

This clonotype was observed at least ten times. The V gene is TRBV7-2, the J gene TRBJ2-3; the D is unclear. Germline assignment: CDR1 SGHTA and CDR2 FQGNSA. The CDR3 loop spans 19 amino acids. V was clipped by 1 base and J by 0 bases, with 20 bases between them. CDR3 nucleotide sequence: TGTGCCAGCAGCTTAGATCCGCGTCGGGTCGGCAGAAGCACAGATACGCAGTATTTT. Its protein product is CASSLDPRRVGRSTDTQYF.